Below, 13 T cell receptor beta chains from the same sample are listed, as sequenced in a study of blood T cell repertoires in COVID-19. TCRdb's table, derived via immunoSEQ multiplex PCR, lists solely in-frame clones and lacks some. The table lists about 60,000 clones, 70% to 90% of them singletons. Sequences were obtained from PBMCs or T cells enriched from blood (not recorded which). Receptors were obtained from a woman aged 40 to 50 with acute COVID-19.

The chain is built from TRBV2 and TRBJ1-2, with D possibly TRBD1 on 5 matching bases. Trimming pared 6 bases from V and 4 bases from J, leaving 18 bases between. Per germline, CDR1 SNHLY and CDR2 FYNNEI. The CDR3 has 15 amino acids. CDR3 in DNA: TGTGCCAGCAGGGGCAACCCAGGGTCTGGCTATGGCTACACCTTC. This codes for CASRGNPGSGYGYTF.

The chain couples TRBV10-3 to TRBJ2-1; no clear D gene. The CDR3 is 12 residues long. V lost 6 bases and J lost 7, with 10 bases in between. The germline V gene encodes CDR1 ENHRY and CDR2 SYGVKD. The CDR3 DNA reads as TGTGCCATCAGAGAGACCGGGAATGAGCAGTTCTTC. Amino acid sequence: CAIRETGNEQFF.

The rearrangement links TRBV28 to TRBJ2-7; 10 bases line up with TRBD2. This CDR3 has 19 residues. Germline lookup yields CDR1 MDHEN and CDR2 SYDVKM. The V segment lost 6 bases and the J segment 5 bases; nucleotides outside the gene matches: 22. The chain's CDR3 is CASSPGPGRVTSGNDEQYF. For the CDR3, the DNA is TGTGCCAGCAGCCCCGGCCCTGGCAGGGTAACTAGCGGGAACGACGAGCAGTACTTC.

The chain has TRBV5-1 and TRBJ1-1; D is ambiguous. CDR1 SGHRS and CDR2 YFSETQ come from the germline V gene. Trimming left V 4 bases short and J 9 bases short, with 10 bases between. CDR3 size: 11 residues. DNA of the CDR3: TGCGCCAGCAGCCCGGGAGATCAAGCTTTCTTT. Its protein product is CASSPGDQAFF.

The gene calls are TRBV28 and TRBJ1-2; D unresolved. The V and J ends lost 6 bases and 4 bases respectively, with 18 bases between them. The V gene's germline CDR1 is MDHEN and CDR2 SYDVKM. This CDR3 region has 15 residues. CDR3 DNA sequence: TGTGCCAGCAGGGCACCGGGAGCAACCCTCTATGGCTACACCTTC. Residues: CASRAPGATLYGYTF.

J is TRBJ2-7 and V is TRBV28, with 7 bases lining up with TRBD1. Germline lookup yields CDR1 MDHEN and CDR2 SYDVKM. V lost 4 bases, J lost 1 base, and 10 bases stayed unmatched. CDR3 size: 16 residues. The CDR3 loop reads CASSSFRQGRSYEQYF. In DNA, the CDR3 is TGTGCCAGCAGTTCGTTCCGACAGGGCCGGTCCTACGAGCAGTACTTC. The full variable domain, with the rest looked up from reference TRBV28 and TRBJ2-7, is DVKVTQSSRYLVKRTGEKVFLECVQDMDHENMFWYRQDPGLGLRLIYFSYDVKMKEKGDIPEGYSVSREKKERFSLILESASTNQTSMYLCASSSFRQGRSYEQYFGPGTRLTVT.

The chain links TRBV6-4 to TRBJ1-6; 9 positions match TRBD1. J lost 7 bases, V lost 6 bases, and 4 bases had no gene match. The CDR3 is 14 amino acids. Germline values: CDR1 MRHNA, CDR2 SNTAGT. In nucleotides, the CDR3 is TGTGCCAGCAGCCGGGACAGGGTAAATTCACCCCTCCACTTT. It is translated as CASSRDRVNSPLHF.

The chain employs TRBV6-6 and TRBJ2-2; 10 bases agree with TRBD1. With V trimmed by 4 bases and J by 5 bases, 4 bases remained unmatched. This CDR3 has 15 amino acids. Germline V CDR1 and CDR2: MNHNY, SVGAGI (reference sequence). The CDR3 sequence is CASSFDRGLTGELFF. The CDR3 DNA follows: TGTGCCAGCAGTTTCGACAGGGGGCTGACCGGGGAGCTGTTTTTT.

The chain carries TRBV4-1 and TRBJ2-5; D possibly corresponds to TRBD1 (8 bases). This CDR3 comprises 14 residues. The germline V gene has CDR1 MGHRA and CDR2 YSYEKL. V was trimmed by 4 bases and J by 5 bases, leaving 14 bases between them. CDR3 sequence (DNA): TGCGCCAGCAGCCGAGACAGGGGAGGGGAGACCCAGTACTTC. Its protein product is CASSRDRGGETQYF.

This chain joins TRBV7-3 and TRBJ2-1, with D unresolved. The V end was cut by 2 bases, the J end by 5 bases, with 4 bases between. Germline V gene data show CDR1 as SGHTA and CDR2 as FQGTGA. The CDR3 spans 12 residues. The CDR3 loop is CASSLPDNEQFF. DNA of the CDR3: TGTGCCAGCAGCTTACCCGACAATGAGCAGTTCTTC.

V gene TRBV19 combines with J gene TRBJ2-7; 11 positions match TRBD2. The CDR3 is 13 amino acids. Germline CDR1 is LNHDA and CDR2 is SQIVND (reference sequence). J gave up 6 bases and V 8 bases, and 6 bases lay outside the gene matches. CDR3 amino acids: CASGSGRVGEQYF. Here the CDR3 DNA reads TGTGCCAGTGGTAGCGGGAGGGTCGGCGAGCAGTACTTC.

The CDR3 spells CASSQTGSSVGEKLFF. CDR3 sequence (DNA): TGCGCCAGCAGCCAGACAGGGTCCTCGGTTGGTGAAAAACTGTTTTTT. This chain joins TRBV5-1 and TRBJ1-4; 7 nucleotides line up with TRBD1. Germline V gene lookup returns CDR1 SGHRS and CDR2 YFSETQ. V lost 4 bases, J lost 7 bases, and 13 bases stayed unmatched. This CDR3 contains 16 residues.

The gene calls are TRBV29-1 and TRBJ1-1; D possibly corresponds to TRBD1 (5 bases). The ends were cut back, 6 bases at V and 2 bases at J, with 10 bases in the middle. Per the germline V gene, CDR1 is SQVTM and CDR2 is ANQGSEA. CDR3 size: 12 residues. CDR3 region: CSVDSSNTEAFF. Here the CDR3 DNA reads TGCAGCGTAGACAGCTCCAACACTGAAGCTTTCTTT.